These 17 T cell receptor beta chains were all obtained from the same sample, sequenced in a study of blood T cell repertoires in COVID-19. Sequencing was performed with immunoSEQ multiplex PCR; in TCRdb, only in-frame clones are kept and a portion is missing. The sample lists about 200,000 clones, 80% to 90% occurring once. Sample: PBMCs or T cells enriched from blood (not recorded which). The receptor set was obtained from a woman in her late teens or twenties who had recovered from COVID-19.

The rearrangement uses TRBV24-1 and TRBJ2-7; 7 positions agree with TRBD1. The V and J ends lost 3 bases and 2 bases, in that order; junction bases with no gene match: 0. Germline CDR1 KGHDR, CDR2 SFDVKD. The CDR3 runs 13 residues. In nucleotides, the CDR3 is TGTGCCACCAGTGATGGGACAGCCTACGAGCAGTACTTC. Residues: CATSDGTAYEQYF.

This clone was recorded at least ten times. CDR3 protein: CASSRDRGAYGYTF. CDR3 nucleotides: TGTGCCAGCAGCCGTGACAGGGGGGCCTATGGCTACACCTTC. This chain links TRBV5-6 with TRBJ1-2; 9 bases match TRBD1. The CDR3 spans 14 residues. CDR1 SGHDT and CDR2 YYEEEE come from the germline V gene. The ends lost 4 bases at V and 4 bases at J; junction bases unmatched: 5.

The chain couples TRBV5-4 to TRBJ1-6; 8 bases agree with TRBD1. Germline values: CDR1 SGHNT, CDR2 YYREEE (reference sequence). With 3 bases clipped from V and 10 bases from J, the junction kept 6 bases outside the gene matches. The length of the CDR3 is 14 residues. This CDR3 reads CASSSRGLRSPLHF. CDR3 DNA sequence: TGTGCCAGCAGCTCCAGGGGGCTAAGATCACCCCTCCACTTT.

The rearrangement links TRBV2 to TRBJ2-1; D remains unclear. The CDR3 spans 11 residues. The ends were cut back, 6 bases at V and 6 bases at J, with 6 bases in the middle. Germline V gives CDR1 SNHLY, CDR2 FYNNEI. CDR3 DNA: TGTGCCAGCAGCCCTCGCAATGAGCAGTTCTTC. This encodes CASSPRNEQFF.

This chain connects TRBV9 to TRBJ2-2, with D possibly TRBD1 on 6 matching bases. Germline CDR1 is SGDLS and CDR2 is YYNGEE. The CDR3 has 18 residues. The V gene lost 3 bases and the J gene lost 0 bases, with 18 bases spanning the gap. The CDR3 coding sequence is TGTGCCAGCAGCGCCGAGCATGGGGGCGTAGCGAACACCGGGGAGCTGTTTTTT. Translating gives CASSAEHGGVANTGELFF.

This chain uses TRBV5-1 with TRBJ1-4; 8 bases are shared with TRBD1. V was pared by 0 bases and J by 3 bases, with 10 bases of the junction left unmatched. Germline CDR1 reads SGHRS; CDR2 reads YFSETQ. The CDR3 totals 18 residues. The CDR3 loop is CASSLGPSRQGSNEKLFF. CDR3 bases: TGCGCCAGCAGCTTGGGACCCTCGAGACAGGGGTCTAATGAAAAACTGTTTTTT. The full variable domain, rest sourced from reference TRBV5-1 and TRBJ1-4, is KAGVTQTPRYLIKTRGQQVTLSCSPISGHRSVSWYQQTPGQGLQFLFEYFSETQRNKGNFPGRFSGRQFSNSRSEMNVSTLELGDSALYLCASSLGPSRQGSNEKLFFGSGTQLSVL.

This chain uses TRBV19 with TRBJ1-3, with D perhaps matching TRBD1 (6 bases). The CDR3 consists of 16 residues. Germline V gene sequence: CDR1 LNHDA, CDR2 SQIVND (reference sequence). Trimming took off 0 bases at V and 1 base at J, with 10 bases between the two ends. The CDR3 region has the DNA TGTGCCAGTAGTATAGATTCGACAGGTTCTGGAAACACCATATATTTT. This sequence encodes CASSIDSTGSGNTIYF. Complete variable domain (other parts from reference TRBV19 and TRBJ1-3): DGGITQSPKYLFRKEGQNVTLSCEQNLNHDAMYWYRQDPGQGLRLIYYSQIVNDFQKGDIAEGYSVSREKKESFPLTVTSAQKNPTAFYLCASSIDSTGSGNTIYFGEGSWLTVV.

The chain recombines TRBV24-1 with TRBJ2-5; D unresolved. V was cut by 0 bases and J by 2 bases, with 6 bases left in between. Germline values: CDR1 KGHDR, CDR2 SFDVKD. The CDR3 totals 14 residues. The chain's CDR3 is CATSDLRSQETQYF. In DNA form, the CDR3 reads TGTGCCACCAGTGATTTGCGGTCACAAGAGACCCAGTACTTC.

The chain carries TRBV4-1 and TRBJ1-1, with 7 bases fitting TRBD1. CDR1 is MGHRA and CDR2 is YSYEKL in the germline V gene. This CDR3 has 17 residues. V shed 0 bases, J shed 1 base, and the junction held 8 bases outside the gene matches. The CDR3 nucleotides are TGCGCCAGCAGCCAAGATCCTGGTGGGACAGCGAACACTGAAGCTTTCTTT. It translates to CASSQDPGGTANTEAFF.

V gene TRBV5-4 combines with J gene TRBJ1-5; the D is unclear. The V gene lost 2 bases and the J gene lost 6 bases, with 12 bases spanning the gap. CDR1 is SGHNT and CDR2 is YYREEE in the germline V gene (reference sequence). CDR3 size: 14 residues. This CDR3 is CASSFGGSGQPQHF. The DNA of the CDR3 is TGTGCCAGCAGCTTTGGAGGGTCCGGTCAGCCCCAGCATTTT.

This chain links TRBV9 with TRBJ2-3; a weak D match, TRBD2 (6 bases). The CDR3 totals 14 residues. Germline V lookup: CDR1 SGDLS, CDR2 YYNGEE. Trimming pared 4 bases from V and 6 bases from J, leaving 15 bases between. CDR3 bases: TGTGCCAGCAGCCTCCCGACGGGGGAGGATACGCAGTATTTT. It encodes CASSLPTGEDTQYF. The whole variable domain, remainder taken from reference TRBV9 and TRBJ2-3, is DSGVTQTPKHLITATGQRVTLRCSPRSGDLSVYWYQQSLDQGLQFLIQYYNGEERAKGNILERFSAQQFPDLHSELNLSSLELGDSALYFCASSLPTGEDTQYFGPGTRLTVL.

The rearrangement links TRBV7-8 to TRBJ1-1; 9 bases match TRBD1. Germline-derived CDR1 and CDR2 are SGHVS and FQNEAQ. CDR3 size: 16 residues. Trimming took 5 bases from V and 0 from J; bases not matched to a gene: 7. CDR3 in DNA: TGTGCCAGCAGCCCCGAGGGACAGGGCCTGAACACTGAAGCTTTCTTT. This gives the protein CASSPEGQGLNTEAFF.

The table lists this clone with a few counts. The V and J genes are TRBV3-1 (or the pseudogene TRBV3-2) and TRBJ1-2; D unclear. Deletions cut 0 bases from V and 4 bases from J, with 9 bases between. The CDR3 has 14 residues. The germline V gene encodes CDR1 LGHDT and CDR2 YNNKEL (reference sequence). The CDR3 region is CASSQDLNGYGYTF. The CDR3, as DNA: TGTGCCAGCAGCCAAGATCTCAACGGCTATGGCTACACCTTC.

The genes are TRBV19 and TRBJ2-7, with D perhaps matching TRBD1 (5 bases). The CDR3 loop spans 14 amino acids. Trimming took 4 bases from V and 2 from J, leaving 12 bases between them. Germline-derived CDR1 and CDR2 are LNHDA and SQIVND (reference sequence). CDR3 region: CASSRSTEAYEQYF. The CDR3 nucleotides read TGTGCCAGTAGTAGATCGACAGAGGCCTACGAGCAGTACTTC.

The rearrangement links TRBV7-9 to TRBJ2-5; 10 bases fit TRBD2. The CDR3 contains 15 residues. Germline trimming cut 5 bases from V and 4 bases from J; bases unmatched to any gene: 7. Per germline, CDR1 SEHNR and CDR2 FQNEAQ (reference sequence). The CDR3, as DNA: TGTGCCAGCAGCGATAGCGGGGGGCCAACAGAGACCCAGTACTTC. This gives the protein CASSDSGGPTETQYF.

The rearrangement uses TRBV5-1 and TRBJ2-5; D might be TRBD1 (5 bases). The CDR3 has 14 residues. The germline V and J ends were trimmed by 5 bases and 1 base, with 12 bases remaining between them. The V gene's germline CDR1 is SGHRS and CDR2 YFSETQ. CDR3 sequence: CASRADIIQETQYF. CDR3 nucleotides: TGCGCCAGCAGGGCGGACATTATCCAAGAGACCCAGTACTTC.

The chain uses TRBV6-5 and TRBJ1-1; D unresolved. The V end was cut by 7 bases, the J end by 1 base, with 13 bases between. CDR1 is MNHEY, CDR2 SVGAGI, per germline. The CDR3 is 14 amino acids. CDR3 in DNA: TGTGCCAGCACCAGAGACATCCGGAACACTGAAGCTTTCTTT. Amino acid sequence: CASTRDIRNTEAFF.